This passage covers 18 T cell receptor beta chains from one sample sequenced in a study of CD8+ T cells in alopecia areata. Extracted RNA was reverse transcribed into cDNA, the sequencing template. Clones were sequenced by immunoSEQ multiplex PCR, and TCRdb holds only the in-frame ones, with some missing. The repertoire includes 90,000 to 120,000 clones, almost 60% of them detected once, and around 20% sits in the top ten. Input material: CD8+ T cells sorted from blood. The receptors derive from a human donor in good health.

The chain couples TRBV6-4 to TRBJ2-3; unclear D gene. Trimming stripped 5 bases from V and 1 base from J, with 13 bases between. CDR3 length equals 15 residues. CDR1 and CDR2 (germline): MRHNA, SNTAGT. CDR3: CASSPDPGGTDTQYF. The CDR3 DNA reads TGTGCCAGCAGTCCGGATCCTGGAGGCACAGATACGCAGTATTTT.

J is TRBJ2-6 and V is TRBV5-6, with D unclear. The CDR3 contains 13 residues. The germline gives CDR1 SGHDT, CDR2 YYEEEE. Trimming took 2 bases from V and 3 from J, leaving 3 bases between them. The CDR3 DNA reads TGTGCCAGCAGCTTTGGTGGGGCCAACGTCCTGACTTTC. It specifies CASSFGGANVLTF.

This clone appeared a few times. The rearrangement joins TRBV29-1 to TRBJ2-1; possible D gene TRBD2, 5 bases. Deletions cut 6 bases from V and 3 bases from J, with 30 bases between. The CDR3 contains 19 residues. From germline, CDR1 is SQVTM and CDR2 ANQGSEA. The CDR3 nucleotides are TGCAGCGTGGCCCCTAGCCCCGCTGATCCAACGGGTTACTACAATGAGCAGTTCTTC. This sequence encodes CSVAPSPADPTGYYNEQFF.

The chain has TRBV6-1 and TRBJ2-7; 12 bases agree with TRBD2. J gave up 5 bases and V 7 bases, and 9 bases lay outside the gene matches. The CDR3 sequence is 15 residues long. Germline V gene data show CDR1 as MNHNS and CDR2 as SASEGT. CDR3: CASIRLAGATDEQYF. DNA of the CDR3: TGTGCCAGCATCAGACTAGCGGGGGCTACGGACGAGCAGTACTTC.

The rearrangement links TRBV28 to TRBJ2-1, with 10 bases fitting TRBD2. V lost 1 base, J lost 8 bases, and 8 bases stayed unmatched. Germline assignment: CDR1 MDHEN and CDR2 SYDVKM. The CDR3 length is 16 residues. The CDR3, as DNA: TGTGCCAGCAGTTTATCGGCTAGCGGGGGTTCTGATGAGCAGTTCTTC. It codes for CASSLSASGGSDEQFF.

The V gene is TRBV7-9, the J gene TRBJ2-7, with D perhaps TRBD2 (7 bases). The length of the CDR3 is 16 residues. The germline gives CDR1 SEHNR, CDR2 FQNEAQ (reference sequence). V was pared by 5 bases and J by 2 bases, with 19 bases between. CDR3: CASSPSGRGPTYEQYF. The CDR3, as DNA: TGTGCCAGCAGCCCCTCGGGGCGGGGGCCCACCTACGAGCAGTACTTC.

The chain combines TRBV29-1 with TRBJ2-7; either TRBD1 or TRBD2 may supply D (5 bases each). The length of the CDR3 is 13 residues. The V gene lost 5 bases and the J gene lost 0 bases, with 11 bases spanning the gap. The germline V gene encodes CDR1 SQVTM and CDR2 ANQGSEA. The CDR3 sequence is CSVLAGSSYEQYF. The CDR3 DNA is TGCAGCGTTTTGGCAGGGAGCTCCTACGAGCAGTACTTC.

This clone was observed once. The chain uses TRBV5-1 and TRBJ2-3, with a weak D call TRBD2 (5 bases). Germline-derived CDR1 and CDR2 are SGHRS and YFSETQ. The CDR3 covers 15 residues. Trimming cost V 0 bases and J 0 bases, with 8 bases left between them. The CDR3 spells CASSLVRGSTDTQYF. The CDR3 coding sequence is TGCGCCAGCAGCTTGGTACGGGGAAGCACAGATACGCAGTATTTT.

In its sample, this clone was seen a few times. CDR3 residues: CASRDSPTDTQYF. CDR3 nucleotides: TGTGCCAGCAGGGACAGCCCCACAGATACGCAGTATTTT. The chain couples TRBV5-6 to TRBJ2-3, with TRBD1 as a possible D gene (6 bases). Germline CDR1 and CDR2: SGHDT and YYEEEE. There are 13 residues in the CDR3. The V end was cut by 5 bases, the J end by 2 bases, with 9 bases between.

This chain uses TRBV7-6 with TRBJ2-1, with TRBD2 identical over 11 bases. The V gene end was trimmed by 1 base and the J gene end by 7 bases; junction bases not matched to a gene: 6. Looked up from germline, CDR1 is SGHVS and CDR2 is FNYEAQ. The CDR3 spans 16 residues. DNA of the CDR3: TGTGCCAGCAGCTTAGGTACTAGCGGGGGAGTTAATGAGCAGTTCTTC. Translating gives CASSLGTSGGVNEQFF.

The genes are TRBV28 and TRBJ2-5; D might be TRBD1 (6 bases). The CDR3 contains 15 residues. V lost 4 bases to trimming and J lost 0 bases, with 12 bases between them. Germline CDR1 and CDR2: MDHEN and SYDVKM. The CDR3 sequence is CASSSAQGYQETQYF. Written as DNA, the CDR3 is TGTGCCAGCAGTTCGGCGCAGGGGTACCAAGAGACCCAGTACTTC.

The chain uses TRBV19 and TRBJ1-1; no definite D call. The germline gives CDR1 LNHDA, CDR2 SQIVND (reference sequence). The CDR3 length is 15 residues. Trimming removed 3 bases from V and 3 bases from J, with 14 bases in between. This chain's CDR3 is CASSIGPYWDTEAFF. The CDR3 DNA reads TGTGCCAGTAGTATCGGACCTTATTGGGACACTGAAGCTTTCTTT.

The sample holds a few counts of this clone. The chain employs TRBV28 and TRBJ2-7, with D hard to call. V lost 3 bases and J lost 0, with 15 bases in between. The CDR3 totals 16 residues. Germline values: CDR1 MDHEN, CDR2 SYDVKM. The CDR3 sequence is CASSFSPSQHSYEQYF. Written as DNA, the CDR3 is TGTGCCAGCAGTTTCTCCCCTTCTCAGCACTCCTACGAGCAGTACTTC.

The chain couples TRBV5-1 to TRBJ2-7, with TRBD2 as a possible D gene (5 bases). This CDR3 is 13 amino acids long. Trimming left V 4 bases short and J 3 bases short, with 11 bases between. Per the germline V gene, CDR1 is SGHRS and CDR2 is YFSETQ. This CDR3 is CASSTPGYYEQYF. CDR3 DNA sequence: TGCGCCAGCAGCACCCCGGGGTACTACGAGCAGTACTTC.

This clone was detected a few times. The rearrangement uses TRBV9 and TRBJ2-2, with unresolved D. Germline V gene lookup returns CDR1 SGDLS and CDR2 YYNGEE. Trimming took 4 bases from V and 0 from J, leaving 7 bases between them. The CDR3 is made up of 14 amino acids. CDR3 coding DNA: TGTGCCAGCAGCCTTCAAGCGAACACCGGGGAGCTGTTTTTT. As protein: CASSLQANTGELFF. Complete variable domain (other parts from reference TRBV9 and TRBJ2-2): DSGVTQTPKHLITATGQRVTLRCSPRSGDLSVYWYQQSLDQGLQFLIQYYNGEERAKGNILERFSAQQFPDLHSELNLSSLELGDSALYFCASSLQANTGELFFGEGSRLTVL.

This chain links TRBV13 with TRBJ2-3; 12 bases are shared with TRBD1. Germline V gives CDR1 PRHDT, CDR2 FYEKMQ (reference sequence). The CDR3 runs 18 residues. V lost 5 bases and J lost 0; bases outside the gene matches: 9. The CDR3 DNA follows: TGTGCCAGCAGCGGGACAGGGGGCCACGTTACTAGCACAGATACGCAGTATTTT. It yields the protein CASSGTGGHVTSTDTQYF.

CDR3 sequence: CASSLDPGSEYF. CDR3 nucleotides: TGCGCCAGCAGCTTGGATCCGGGTTCGGAGTACTTC. V usage is TRBV5-1 and J usage is TRBJ2-7; no definite D call. The CDR3 has 12 residues. V shed 0 bases and J shed 11 bases, with 12 bases lying between them. Per the germline V gene, CDR1 is SGHRS and CDR2 is YFSETQ.

This clone appeared a few times. V usage is TRBV7-2 and J usage is TRBJ2-3, with D unclear. Germline V gene sequence: CDR1 SGHTA, CDR2 FQGNSA. The CDR3 sequence is 11 residues long. V was trimmed by 4 bases and J by 7 bases, leaving 6 bases between them. The CDR3 spells CASSSKNTQYF. The CDR3 DNA sequence: TGTGCCAGCAGCTCGAAAAATACGCAGTATTTT.